Listed here are 8 T cell receptor beta chains from one sample, sequenced in a study of Ad26.COV2.S vaccination and SARS-CoV-2 variants. Profiling relied on immunoSEQ multiplex PCR, and the TCRdb table lists in-frame clones only, not all of them. This sample has about 320,000 clones, with 85% found just once. Treatment: around 19 received Ad26.COV2.S at low or high dose, single or two shots; five or six received placebo; per-sample allocation not given. Specimens were obtained on day 63 following the first vaccine or placebo injection. The sample in question was peripheral blood, obtained in a trial of Ad26.COV2.S vaccine versus placebo. The receptor set was obtained from a person aged 18-60 years who received the Ad26.COV2.S COVID-19 vaccine or a placebo.

This chain links TRBV28 with TRBJ1-6, with unresolved D. Between the trimmed V and J ends, which lost 5 bases and 10 bases, there was a span of 6 bases. The length of the CDR3 is 11 residues. The V gene's germline CDR1 is MDHEN and CDR2 SYDVKM. DNA of the CDR3: TGTGCCAGCAGTACTAGGTCACCCCTCCACTTT. Protein: CASSTRSPLHF.

The chain links TRBV7-9 to TRBJ1-1; no firm D call. Germline V gene lookup returns CDR1 SEHNR and CDR2 FQNEAQ (reference sequence). V was pared by 1 base and J by 0 bases, with 9 bases between. CDR3 length equals 15 residues. The chain's CDR3 is CASSLEAGLNTEAFF. In nucleotides, the CDR3 is TGTGCCAGCAGCTTAGAGGCAGGCTTGAACACTGAAGCTTTCTTT.

As DNA, the CDR3 is TGTGCCAGCAGCTTGCGGACAACCGGCACAGATACGCAGTATTTT. It translates to CASSLRTTGTDTQYF. The chain carries TRBV7-2 and TRBJ2-3; D may be TRBD1 (5 bases). The CDR3 covers 15 residues. Germline V gene sequence: CDR1 SGHTA, CDR2 FQGNSA. V shed 3 bases and J shed 1 base, with 11 bases lying between them.

The chain employs TRBV28 and TRBJ2-1; D not certain. CDR1 is MDHEN, CDR2 SYDVKM, per germline. The CDR3 loop spans 15 amino acids. Trimming removed 1 base from V and 1 base from J, with 8 bases in between. The CDR3 sequence is CASSLFLESYNEQFF. DNA for the CDR3: TGTGCCAGCAGTTTATTTTTGGAATCCTACAATGAGCAGTTCTTC.

The CDR3 spells CASSHRDRVHYEQYF. The CDR3 DNA reads as TGTGCCAGCAGCCACCGGGACAGGGTTCATTACGAGCAGTACTTC. The rearrangement links TRBV3-1 (or the pseudogene TRBV3-2) to TRBJ2-7, with 9 bases identical to TRBD1. Germline lookup yields CDR1 LGHDT and CDR2 YNNKEL (reference sequence). The CDR3 is 15 residues long. Trimming at V came to 3 bases and at J to 4 bases, leaving 7 bases not matched to a gene.

The chain joins TRBV19 to TRBJ1-6; no clear D. Trimming left V 3 bases short and J 8 bases short, with 11 bases between. This CDR3 is built from 14 residues. The V gene's germline CDR1 is LNHDA and CDR2 SQIVND (reference sequence). CDR3: CASSIRASDSPLHF. In DNA, the CDR3 is TGTGCCAGTAGTATTCGGGCTAGCGATTCACCCCTCCACTTT.

This clone was recorded a few times. The rearrangement joins TRBV28 to TRBJ1-5; tentative D call: TRBD1 (6 bases). CDR1 is MDHEN, CDR2 SYDVKM, per germline. The ends were cut back, 7 bases at V and 2 bases at J, with 15 bases in the middle. The CDR3 loop spans 15 amino acids. In DNA form, the CDR3 reads TGTGCCAGCACTACCGGACAGACGGGCAATCAGCCCCAGCATTTT. The encoded protein is CASTTGQTGNQPQHF.

The CDR3 region has the DNA TGTGCCAGCAGTTTAGTAGCGGGGGAGCAGTTCTTC. Translating gives CASSLVAGEQFF. This chain joins TRBV12-3 or TRBV12-4 and TRBJ2-1, with 8 nucleotides matching TRBD2. This CDR3 has 12 residues. V shed 1 base and J 10 bases; nucleotides not matched to a gene: 0.